Below, 8 T cell receptor beta chains from the same sample are listed, as sequenced in a study of CD8+CD57+ T cells in acquired aplastic anemia. CD8+CD57+ cell expansion, shown by flow cytometry, had occurred in the patients selected for sequencing. Profiling that covered TCR beta VDJ and CDR3 relied on genomic DNA as its template. In TCRdb, the reads were re-called with MiXCR into one record per CDR3 protein. The top ten hold approximately 40% of the sample, which has about 270,000 distinct CDR3 sequences, 82% seen once. Material: sorted CD4+, CD8+, or CD8+CD57+ T cells (not recorded which) from PBMCs. These receptor sequences come from a human donor with aplastic anemia.

V and J are TRBV7-2 and TRBJ2-1; TRBD2 matches at 8 bases. The CDR3 runs to 16 residues. V shed 3 bases, J shed 13 bases, and the junction held 17 bases outside the gene matches. CDR1 and CDR2 from the germline V gene are SGHTA and FQGNSA. The CDR3 coding sequence is TGTGCCAGCAGCTTTGCGGGAGGTCCCGGGAGGCATTATCAGTTCTTC. Translation: CASSFAGGPGRHYQFF.

As for this clonotype: A read error may account for a junction end that differs from germline. J is TRBJ2-3 and V is TRBV7-9; D unresolved. The germline CDR1 and CDR2 sequences are SEHNR and FQNEAQ (reference sequence). The CDR3 loop spans 14 amino acids. As DNA, the CDR3 is TGTGCCAGCAGCTCCGCAGATACGCAGTATTTGCAGCCATTT. Amino acids: CASSSADTQYLQPF.

As regards this clonotype: One junction end does not reproduce the germline sequence, and a read error may be involved. This chain uses TRBV7-8 with TRBJ2-1, with 10 positions matching TRBD2. The CDR3 spans 14 residues. Germline V gene sequence: CDR1 SGHVS, CDR2 FQNEAQ. The chain's CDR3 is CASGLAGGPDAQFF. Written as DNA, the CDR3 is TGTGCCAGCGGCTTAGCGGGAGGTCCCGATGCGCAGTTCTTT.

On this clonotype: A read error may produce the germline difference seen at one junction end. The chain carries TRBV7-8 and TRBJ2-3; no clear D. The length of the CDR3 is 14 residues. From germline, CDR1 is SGHVS and CDR2 FQNEAQ. Here the CDR3 DNA reads TGTGCCAGCAGCTTAGCGCCAGGTCCCGAAACGCTGTATTTT. It specifies CASSLAPGPETLYF.

Details on this clonotype: Lacking the conserved final phenylalanine or tryptophan, this CDR3 likely reflects a read error. The DNA is left out, because the CDR3 cannot be placed on it with certainty; the CDR3 is given as TCRdb lists it. The chain carries TRBV7-6 and TRBJ2-2; the DNA was not used to check the table's D call, TRBD1. The germline gives CDR1 SGHVS, CDR2 FNYEAQ. The CDR3 contains 12 residues when both ends are counted. CDR3 amino acids: CASSLVTGAPTI.

The CDR3 sequence is CASSLGGGLEPQHF. CDR3 in DNA: TGTGCCAGCAGTTTAGGGGGAGGTTTGGAGCCCCAGCATTTT. V and J are TRBV12-3 or TRBV12-4 and TRBJ1-5; D unresolved. V was pared by 1 base and J by 8 bases, with 12 bases between. CDR3 size: 14 residues.

A note on this clonotype: The junction does not match germline at one end; this may be a read error. The chain uses TRBV2 and TRBJ2-1; the D call may be TRBD1 or TRBD2 (7 bases each). This CDR3 is built from 13 residues. CDR1 and CDR2 (germline): SNHLY, FYNNEI. The CDR3 DNA reads TGCGCCAGCGGGGAGGGACAGTACAATAAGCAGTTCTTC. As protein: CASGEGQYNKQFF.

On this clonotype itself: At one end, the junction sequence differs from germline, possibly due to a read error. This chain connects TRBV7-9 to TRBJ2-5, with D perhaps matching TRBD2 (6 bases). The CDR3 runs 14 residues. Germline CDR1 is SEHNR and CDR2 is FQNEAQ (reference sequence). CDR3 amino acids: CASSSPGLQETEYF. The DNA of the CDR3 is TGTGCCAGCAGCTCCCCGGGACTTCAAGAGACCGAGTACTTC.